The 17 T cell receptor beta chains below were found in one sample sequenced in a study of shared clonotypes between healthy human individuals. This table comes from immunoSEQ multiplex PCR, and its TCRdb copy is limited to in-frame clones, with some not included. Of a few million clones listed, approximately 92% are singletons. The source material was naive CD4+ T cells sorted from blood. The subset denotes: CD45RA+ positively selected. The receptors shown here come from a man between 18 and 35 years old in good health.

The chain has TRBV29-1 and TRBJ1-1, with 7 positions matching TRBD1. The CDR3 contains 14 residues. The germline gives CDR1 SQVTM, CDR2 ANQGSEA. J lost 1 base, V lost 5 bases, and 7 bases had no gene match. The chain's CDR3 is CSVLRQGKNTEAFF. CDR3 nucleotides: TGCAGCGTTCTCCGACAGGGAAAGAACACTGAAGCTTTCTTT.

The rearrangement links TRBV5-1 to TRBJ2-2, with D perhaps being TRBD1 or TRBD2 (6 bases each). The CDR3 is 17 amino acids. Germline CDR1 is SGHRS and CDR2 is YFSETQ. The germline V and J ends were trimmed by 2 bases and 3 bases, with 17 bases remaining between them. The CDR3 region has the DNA TGCGCCAGCAGCTTTAGGGGGGCGACACTACACACCGGGGAGCTGTTTTTT. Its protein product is CASSFRGATLHTGELFF.

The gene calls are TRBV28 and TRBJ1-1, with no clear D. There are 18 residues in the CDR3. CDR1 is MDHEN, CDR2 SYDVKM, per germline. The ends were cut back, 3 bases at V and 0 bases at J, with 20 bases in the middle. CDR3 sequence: CASSLGWPVPQMNTEAFF. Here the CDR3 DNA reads TGTGCCAGCAGTTTGGGTTGGCCCGTCCCGCAGATGAACACTGAAGCTTTCTTT.

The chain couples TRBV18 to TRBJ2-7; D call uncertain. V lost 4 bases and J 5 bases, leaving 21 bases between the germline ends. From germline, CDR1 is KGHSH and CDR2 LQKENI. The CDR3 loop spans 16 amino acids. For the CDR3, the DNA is TGTGCCAGCTCACGGGTGATCCCACCCGTGTCGGACGAGCAGTACTTC. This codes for CASSRVIPPVSDEQYF.

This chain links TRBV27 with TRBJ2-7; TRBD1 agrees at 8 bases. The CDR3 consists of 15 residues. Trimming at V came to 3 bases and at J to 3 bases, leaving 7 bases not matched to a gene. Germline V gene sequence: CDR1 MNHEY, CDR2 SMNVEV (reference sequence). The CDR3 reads CASSFGDRGIYEQYF. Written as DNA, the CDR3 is TGTGCCAGCAGTTTCGGAGACAGGGGTATCTACGAGCAGTACTTC.

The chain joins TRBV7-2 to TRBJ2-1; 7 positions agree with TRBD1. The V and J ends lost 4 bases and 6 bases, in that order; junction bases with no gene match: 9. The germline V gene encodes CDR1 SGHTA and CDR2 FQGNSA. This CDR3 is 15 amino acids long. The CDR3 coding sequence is TGTGCCAGCAGCTCCGAGGACAGGCCGCTCAATGAGCAGTTCTTC. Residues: CASSSEDRPLNEQFF.

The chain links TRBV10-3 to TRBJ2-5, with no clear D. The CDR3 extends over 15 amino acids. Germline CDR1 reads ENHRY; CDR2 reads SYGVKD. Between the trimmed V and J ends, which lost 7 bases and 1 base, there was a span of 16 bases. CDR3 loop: CAITAAWGSQETQYF. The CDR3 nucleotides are TGTGCCATCACGGCGGCCTGGGGATCCCAAGAGACCCAGTACTTC.

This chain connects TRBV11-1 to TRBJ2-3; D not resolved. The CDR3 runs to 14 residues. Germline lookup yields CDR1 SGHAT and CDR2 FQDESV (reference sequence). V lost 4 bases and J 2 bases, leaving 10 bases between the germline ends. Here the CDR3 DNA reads TGTGCCAGCAGCTCCCAAACGTCCACAGATACGCAGTATTTT. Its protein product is CASSSQTSTDTQYF.

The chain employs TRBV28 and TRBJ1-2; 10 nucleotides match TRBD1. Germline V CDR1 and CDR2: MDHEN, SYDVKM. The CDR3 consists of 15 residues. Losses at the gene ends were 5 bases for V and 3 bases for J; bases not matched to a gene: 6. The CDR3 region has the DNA TGTGCCAGCAGTCCCGGGGACAGGGGTGACTATGGCTACACCTTC. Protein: CASSPGDRGDYGYTF.

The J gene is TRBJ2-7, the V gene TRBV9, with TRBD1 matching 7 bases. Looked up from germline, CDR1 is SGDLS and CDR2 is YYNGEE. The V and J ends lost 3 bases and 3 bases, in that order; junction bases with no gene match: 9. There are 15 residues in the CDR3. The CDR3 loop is CASSARGTEFYEQYF. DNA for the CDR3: TGTGCCAGCAGCGCCAGGGGGACAGAGTTCTACGAGCAGTACTTC.

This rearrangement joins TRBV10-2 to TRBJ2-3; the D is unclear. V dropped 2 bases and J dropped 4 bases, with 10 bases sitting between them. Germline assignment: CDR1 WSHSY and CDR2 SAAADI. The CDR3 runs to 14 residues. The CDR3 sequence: CASSESFRADTQYF. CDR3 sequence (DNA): TGCGCCAGCAGTGAGAGTTTTAGGGCAGATACGCAGTATTTT.

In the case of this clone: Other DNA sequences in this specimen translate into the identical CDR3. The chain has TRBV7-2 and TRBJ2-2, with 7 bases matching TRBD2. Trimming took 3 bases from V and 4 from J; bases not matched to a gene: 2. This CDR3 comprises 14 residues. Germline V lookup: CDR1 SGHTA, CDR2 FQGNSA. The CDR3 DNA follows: TGTGCCAGCAGCTTTAGCGGGCTCACCGGGGAGCTGTTTTTT. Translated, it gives CASSFSGLTGELFF.

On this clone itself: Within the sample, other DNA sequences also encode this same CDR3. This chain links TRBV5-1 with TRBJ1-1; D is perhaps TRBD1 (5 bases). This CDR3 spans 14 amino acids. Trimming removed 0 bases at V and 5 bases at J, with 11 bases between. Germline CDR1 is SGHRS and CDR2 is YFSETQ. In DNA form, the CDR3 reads TGCGCCAGCAGCTTGGAGGGGAGAGTTACTGAAGCTTTCTTT. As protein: CASSLEGRVTEAFF.

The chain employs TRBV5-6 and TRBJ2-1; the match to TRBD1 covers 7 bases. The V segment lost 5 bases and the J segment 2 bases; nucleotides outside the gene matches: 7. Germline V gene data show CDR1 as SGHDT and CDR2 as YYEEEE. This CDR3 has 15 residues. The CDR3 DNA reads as TGTGCCAGCAGTAACGGACAGGTGACCTACAATGAGCAGTTCTTC. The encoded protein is CASSNGQVTYNEQFF.

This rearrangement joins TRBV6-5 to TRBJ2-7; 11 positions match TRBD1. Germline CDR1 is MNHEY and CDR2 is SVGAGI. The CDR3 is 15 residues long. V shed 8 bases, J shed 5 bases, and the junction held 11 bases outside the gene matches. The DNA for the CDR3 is TGTGCCAGCGGCTACCCGGGACAGGGGGTGAACGAGCAGTACTTC. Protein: CASGYPGQGVNEQYF.

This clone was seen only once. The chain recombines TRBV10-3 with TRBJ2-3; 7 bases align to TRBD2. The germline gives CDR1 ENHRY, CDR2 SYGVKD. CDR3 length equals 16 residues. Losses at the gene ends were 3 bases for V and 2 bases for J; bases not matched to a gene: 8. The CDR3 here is CAISDPVGTITDTQYF. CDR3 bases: TGTGCCATCAGTGATCCCGTTGGGACTATCACAGATACGCAGTATTTT.

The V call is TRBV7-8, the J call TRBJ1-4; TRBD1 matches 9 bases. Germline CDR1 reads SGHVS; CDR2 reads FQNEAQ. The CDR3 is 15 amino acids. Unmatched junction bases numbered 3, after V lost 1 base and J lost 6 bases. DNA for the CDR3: TGTGCCAGCAGCTTAGACCGACAGGGGGATGAAAAACTGTTTTTT. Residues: CASSLDRQGDEKLFF.